This T cell receptor (beta chain) is from a study of PD-1 blockade in classical Hodgkin lymphoma. General study findings and limits: Healthy donors reportedly exceeded newly diagnosed patients in baseline TCR diversity. Complete responders started with a diversity level that resembled newly diagnosed patients at baseline.

This clone is labeled medium-sized. What it binds is unknown. Only in-frame clones appear in the TCRdb table, and some are missing; sequencing was by immunoSEQ multiplex PCR. The data contain 1,500 to 2,000 clones, more than 60% of them singletons. CDR3 length: 13 residues. The J segment lost 6 bases and the V segment lost 11 bases, leaving 6 bases of the junction unmatched. Looked up from germline, CDR1 is MNHNY and CDR2 is SVGAGI (reference sequence). In every patient, relapse followed autologous stem cell transplantation, while exposure to brentuximab vedotin differed. Magnetic negative selection isolated CD8+ T cells from thawed PBMCs. The study recorded best responses of complete response, partial response or progressive disease.

Sequences were derived from CD8+ T cells from blood, sampled at baseline. The clonotype was recovered from a human donor with classical Hodgkin lymphoma. The chain uses TRBV6-6 and TRBJ2-1; 11 bases align to TRBD2. The CDR3 loop reads CAGGLAGPNEQFF. The CDR3 nucleotides are TGTGCCGGCGGACTAGCGGGCCCCAATGAGCAGTTCTTC.